Following are 26 T cell receptor beta chains from one sample sequenced in a study of Ad26.COV2.S vaccination and SARS-CoV-2 variants. Treatment given: some 19 received Ad26.COV2.S at low or high dose, single or two shots; 5 received placebo; per-sample allocation not given. Material that was analyzed had been drawn on day 63 after the first vaccine or placebo injection. TCRdb keeps only in-frame clones here, not all; method: immunoSEQ multiplex PCR. This table has about 350,000 clones, about nine tenths appearing once. The sample was peripheral blood, taken in a trial of Ad26.COV2.S vaccine versus placebo. These receptors came from a person between 18 and 59 years old who received the Ad26.COV2.S COVID-19 vaccine or a placebo.

The chain is built from TRBV6-2 or TRBV6-3 and TRBJ2-2; tentatively, D is TRBD2 (5 bases). Trimming removed 6 bases from V and 1 base from J, with 9 bases in between. Germline values: CDR1 MNHEY, CDR2 SVGEGT. The CDR3 has 14 amino acids. The CDR3 is CASSVTRNTGELFF. CDR3 bases: TGTGCCAGCAGCGTAACTAGGAACACCGGGGAGCTGTTTTTT.

The genes are TRBV6-2 or TRBV6-3 and TRBJ1-1; D remains unclear. V shed 4 bases and J shed 1 base, with 10 bases lying between them. CDR1 is MNHEY and CDR2 is SVGEGT in the germline V gene. CDR3 length: 14 amino acids. The CDR3 sequence is CASSFEGENTEAFF. In DNA, the CDR3 is TGTGCCAGCAGTTTCGAGGGAGAGAACACTGAAGCTTTCTTT.

V and J are TRBV7-9 and TRBJ1-1, with D maybe TRBD1 (6 bases). From germline, CDR1 is SEHNR and CDR2 FQNEAQ (reference sequence). The CDR3 is 13 residues long. Trimming took 3 bases from V and 3 from J, leaving 8 bases between them. CDR3 sequence: CASSFRQDTEAFF. DNA of the CDR3: TGTGCCAGCAGCTTCAGACAGGACACTGAAGCTTTCTTT.

The chain carries TRBV7-9 and TRBJ1-1; possible D gene TRBD1, 6 bases. V was trimmed by 8 bases and J by 3 bases, leaving 16 bases between them. The germline gives CDR1 SEHNR, CDR2 FQNEAQ (reference sequence). There are 14 residues in the CDR3. CDR3 DNA: TGTGCCAGCCGAGAAGGGGGGCGCGACACTGAAGCTTTCTTT. Protein sequence: CASREGGRDTEAFF. Full variable domain (remainder filled in from reference TRBV7-9 and TRBJ1-1): DTGVSQNPRHKITKRGQNVTFRCDPISEHNRLYWYRQTLGQGPEFLTYFQNEAQLEKSRLLSDRFSAERPKGSFSTLEIQRTEQGDSAMYLCASREGGRDTEAFFGQGTRLTVV.

This clone has only one observation. The chain links TRBV19 to TRBJ2-1, with 9 positions matching TRBD1. The V gene's germline CDR1 is LNHDA and CDR2 SQIVND (reference sequence). The ends lost 6 bases at V and 6 bases at J; junction bases unmatched: 9. The CDR3 covers 15 residues. CDR3 nucleotides: TGTGCCAGTAGACATCGAAGGGACAGGGCCAATGAGCAGTTCTTC. Its protein is CASRHRRDRANEQFF.

J is TRBJ1-4 and V is TRBV4-3, with a tentative D call TRBD1 (5 bases). Germline values: CDR1 LGHNA, CDR2 YSLEER. The CDR3 is 14 residues long. The V and J ends lost 4 bases and 3 bases respectively, with 9 bases between them. The CDR3 DNA reads as TGCGCCAGCAGCCCCGGGGGACCTAATGAAAAACTGTTTTTT. Amino acids: CASSPGGPNEKLFF.

This rearrangement joins TRBV7-9 to TRBJ1-4; tentative D call: TRBD1 (6 bases). Trimming took off 4 bases at V and 11 bases at J, with 17 bases between the two ends. The germline V gene has CDR1 SEHNR and CDR2 FQNEAQ (reference sequence). The length of the CDR3 is 14 residues. The CDR3 protein is CASSYRQAPEKLFF. CDR3 nucleotide sequence: TGTGCCAGCAGCTATCGACAGGCCCCGGAGAAACTGTTTTTT. The variable domain in full, with the rest retrieved from reference TRBV7-9 and TRBJ1-4, is DTGVSQNPRHKITKRGQNVTFRCDPISEHNRLYWYRQTLGQGPEFLTYFQNEAQLEKSRLLSDRFSAERPKGSFSTLEIQRTEQGDSAMYLCASSYRQAPEKLFFGSGTQLSVL.

The rearrangement links TRBV6-5 to TRBJ2-7; D may be TRBD2 (6 bases). Trimming cost V 8 bases and J 6 bases, with 17 bases left between them. The CDR3 is 13 residues long. Germline-derived CDR1 and CDR2 are MNHEY and SVGAGI. This chain's CDR3 is CASPTVGGSEQYF. CDR3 nucleotide sequence: TGTGCCAGCCCCACCGTCGGAGGGTCCGAGCAGTACTTC.

V usage is TRBV9 and J usage is TRBJ1-3; no firm D call. This CDR3 spans 16 amino acids. Trimming pared 3 bases from V and 0 bases from J, leaving 13 bases between. The germline V gene encodes CDR1 SGDLS and CDR2 YYNGEE. The CDR3 sequence is CASSGMDVNSGNTIYF. CDR3 DNA: TGTGCCAGCAGCGGGATGGATGTAAACTCTGGAAACACCATATATTTT.

The V and J genes are TRBV19 and TRBJ1-1; 7 bases align to TRBD1. V shed 7 bases, J shed 3 bases, and the junction held 11 bases outside the gene matches. The CDR3 loop spans 15 amino acids. Germline V gives CDR1 LNHDA, CDR2 SQIVND (reference sequence). Written as DNA, the CDR3 is TGTGCCAGTACCCCCGGGGGACAGTCTGACACTGAAGCTTTCTTT. Residues: CASTPGGQSDTEAFF.

DNA for the CDR3: TGTGCCAGCAGTGGGCTCGGGAGTCACTCTGGGGCCAACGTCCTGACTTTC. This translates into CASSGLGSHSGANVLTF. The chain carries TRBV2 and TRBJ2-6, with D possibly being TRBD2 (6 bases). Germline assignment: CDR1 SNHLY and CDR2 FYNNEI. The CDR3 contains 17 residues. The ends were cut back, 4 bases at V and 0 bases at J, with 13 bases in the middle.

The chain uses TRBV12-3 or TRBV12-4 and TRBJ2-7; D may be TRBD1 or TRBD2 (5 bases each). This CDR3 comprises 12 residues. Trimming took 5 bases from V and 4 from J, leaving 9 bases between them. CDR3 in DNA: TGTGCCAGCAGTCGGGACCGTTACGAGCAGTACTTC. Its translation: CASSRDRYEQYF.

This chain uses TRBV3-1 (or the pseudogene TRBV3-2) with TRBJ2-1; perhaps TRBD2 as D (5 bases). Germline loops: CDR1 LGHDT, CDR2 YNNKEL (reference sequence). V was shortened by 2 bases and J by 7 bases, with 15 bases between the two germline ends. CDR3 size: 15 residues. The CDR3 here is CASSQLAGLGNEQFF. In DNA, the CDR3 is TGTGCCAGCAGCCAATTGGCGGGTTTGGGGAATGAGCAGTTCTTC.

The CDR3 coding sequence is TGTGCCAGCAGCCAAGATATAGGGGCCTACGAGCAGTACTTC. It specifies CASSQDIGAYEQYF. The rearrangement links TRBV4-2 to TRBJ2-7; TRBD1 is a possible D gene (5 bases). The CDR3 consists of 14 residues. V lost 0 bases, J lost 2 bases, and 8 bases lay in between. Looked up from germline, CDR1 is LGHNA and CDR2 is YNFKEQ.

The chain couples TRBV4-3 to TRBJ1-2; tentative D call: TRBD1 (5 bases). The CDR3 consists of 12 residues. V was cut by 2 bases and J by 6 bases, with 7 bases left in between. CDR1 and CDR2 from the germline V gene are LGHNA and YSLEER. The CDR3 nucleotides read TGCGCCAGCAGCCAACAGGGAAATGGCTACACCTTC. Amino acid sequence: CASSQQGNGYTF.

The chain has TRBV2 and TRBJ2-5; 10 nucleotides match TRBD2. With V trimmed by 8 bases and J by 9 bases, 15 bases remained unmatched. Germline assignment: CDR1 SNHLY and CDR2 FYNNEI. The CDR3 runs 15 residues. CDR3 amino acids: CASGTGTSEIAAQYF. CDR3 bases: TGTGCCAGCGGCACCGGGACTAGCGAAATCGCGGCCCAGTACTTC.

The rearrangement uses TRBV7-9 and TRBJ2-7; D is unresolved. V shed 1 base and J shed 3 bases, with 10 bases lying between them. This CDR3 contains 14 residues. Germline CDR1 SEHNR, CDR2 FQNEAQ (reference sequence). The CDR3 here is CASSLDSELYEQYF. The CDR3 nucleotides read TGTGCCAGCAGCTTAGATTCGGAGCTCTACGAGCAGTACTTC.

The V and J genes are TRBV4-1 and TRBJ2-5; 8 bases are shared with TRBD2. CDR1 is MGHRA, CDR2 YSYEKL, per germline. This CDR3 region has 15 residues. V shed 4 bases and J 2 bases; nucleotides not matched to a gene: 6. This CDR3 is CASSPPTSGQETQYF. CDR3 nucleotide sequence: TGCGCCAGCAGCCCCCCAACTAGCGGACAAGAGACCCAGTACTTC.

This clone was seen just once. V and J are TRBV6-6 and TRBJ1-2, with 11 nucleotides matching TRBD1. The CDR3 has 16 residues. Germline CDR1 reads MNHNY; CDR2 reads SVGAGI (reference sequence). J gave up 4 bases and V 6 bases, and 10 bases lay outside the gene matches. Here the CDR3 DNA reads TGTGCCAGCAGAGGGGACAGGGGGGATCTCAGCTATGGCTACACCTTC. Protein product: CASRGDRGDLSYGYTF.

V and J are TRBV6-2 or TRBV6-3 and TRBJ2-1, with D perhaps being TRBD1 or TRBD2 (5 bases each). CDR3 length: 15 residues. With 2 bases removed from V and 0 bases from J, the gap between germline ends came to 8 bases. Germline V gene lookup returns CDR1 MNHEY and CDR2 SVGEGT. The CDR3 coding sequence is TGTGCCAGCAGTTACCCAGGGAGCTCCTACAATGAGCAGTTCTTC. This codes for CASSYPGSSYNEQFF.

The chain employs TRBV5-1 and TRBJ2-3; 7 bases are a match to TRBD2. This CDR3 comprises 14 residues. Trimming took 5 bases from V and 1 from J; bases not matched to a gene: 4. Germline lookup yields CDR1 SGHRS and CDR2 YFSETQ. CDR3 sequence (DNA): TGCGCCAGCAGGCCCCTAGCGGGCACAGATACGCAGTATTTT. Translated: CASRPLAGTDTQYF.

A few counts support this clone. The chain employs TRBV24-1 and TRBJ2-7, with no clear D. The CDR3 extends over 19 amino acids. From germline, CDR1 is KGHDR and CDR2 SFDVKD. The V end was cut by 3 bases, the J end by 2 bases, with 25 bases between. The CDR3 is CATSDLQPKMAERTYEQYF. The CDR3 bases are TGTGCCACCAGTGATCTTCAACCTAAAATGGCAGAAAGGACCTACGAGCAGTACTTC.

The rearrangement links TRBV3-1 (or the pseudogene TRBV3-2) to TRBJ1-6; unclear D gene. The CDR3 has 14 amino acids. The V end was cut by 1 base, the J end by 4 bases, with 5 bases between. The germline gives CDR1 LGHDT, CDR2 YNNKEL (reference sequence). The CDR3 nucleotides read TGTGCCAGCAGCCAAGTGGATTATAATTCACCCCTCCACTTT. This translates into CASSQVDYNSPLHF.

The chain recombines TRBV9 with TRBJ2-7; TRBD1 might be the D (5 bases). The germline V and J ends were trimmed by 4 bases and 2 bases, with 13 bases remaining between them. Germline V gene lookup returns CDR1 SGDLS and CDR2 YYNGEE. CDR3 length equals 14 residues. The CDR3 nucleotides read TGTGCCAGCAGCCCCACGACAGTCACCTACGAGCAGTACTTC. It is translated as CASSPTTVTYEQYF.

The rearrangement links TRBV27 to TRBJ2-1; D gene uncertain. CDR3 length: 15 residues. The germline V gene has CDR1 MNHEY and CDR2 SMNVEV (reference sequence). V gave up 4 bases and J gave up 5 bases, with 15 bases separating them. The CDR3 sequence is CASSSEWRGNNEQFF. The DNA of the CDR3 is TGTGCCAGCAGTTCCGAATGGCGCGGAAACAATGAGCAGTTCTTC.

This chain joins TRBV28 and TRBJ2-1, with TRBD2 identical over 9 bases. V gave up 4 bases and J gave up 7 bases; unmatched junction bases: 11. The CDR3 loop spans 16 amino acids. The V gene's germline CDR1 is MDHEN and CDR2 SYDVKM. The CDR3 DNA reads TGTGCCAGCAGTTCGGAAAAGCGGGAGGAGGGTAATGAGCAGTTCTTC. It specifies CASSSEKREEGNEQFF.